A single sample gave rise to the 32 T cell receptor beta chains below, sequenced in a study of blood T cells in healthy people across ages. Primers used in a second PCR of roughly 7 to 12 cycles were a sample-barcoded 5' primer and a J-beta primer mix. One entry per CDR3 protein results from TCRdb running MiXCR on the 5' RACE reads. The sample includes 1.4 million or so distinct CDR3 sequences, about 45% of them seen just once. Specimen: blood. The receptor set was obtained from a woman between 18 and 29 years old in good health.

This clonotype has a handful of counts. V usage is TRBV6-1 and J usage is TRBJ2-1; D remains ambiguous. Germline CDR1 and CDR2: MNHNS and SASEGT. V was pared by 1 base and J by 4 bases, with 14 bases between. The CDR3 totals 16 residues. CDR3 loop: CASSEENNLIYNEQFF. The CDR3 nucleotides are TGTGCCAGCAGTGAAGAGAACAATCTAATTTACAATGAGCAGTTCTTC.

The gene calls are TRBV27 and TRBJ2-7; 7 bases are a match to TRBD1. Unmatched junction bases numbered 11, after V lost 5 bases and J lost 1 base. This CDR3 region has 16 residues. The germline V gene has CDR1 MNHEY and CDR2 SMNVEV (reference sequence). The CDR3 reads CASSPRQGEGSYEQYF. CDR3 DNA sequence: TGTGCCAGCAGTCCACGACAGGGTGAAGGGTCCTACGAGCAGTACTTC.

V and J are TRBV6-5 and TRBJ2-1; D is undetermined. Trimming took 0 bases from V and 13 from J, leaving 22 bases between them. Germline V CDR1 and CDR2: MNHEY, SVGAGI. The CDR3 extends over 16 amino acids. CDR3 amino acids: CASSYSAGMAKNIQFF. DNA for the CDR3: TGTGCCAGCAGTTACTCGGCTGGGATGGCCAAAAACATTCAGTTCTTC.

A note on this clonotype: One end of the junction varies from germline; a read error may be responsible. This chain links TRBV12-3 or TRBV12-4 with TRBJ1-1; 8 bases line up with TRBD1. This CDR3 has 16 amino acids. The CDR3 DNA sequence: TGCGCCAGCGGATGGACAGGGAGTTTCATGAACACTGAAGCTTTCTTT. This codes for CASGWTGSFMNTEAFF.

This clonotype occurred a few times. The chain has TRBV5-6 and TRBJ2-3; 10 bases are a match to TRBD1. This CDR3 region has 16 residues. CDR1 is SGHDT, CDR2 YYEEEE, per germline. J was trimmed by 3 bases and V by 0 bases; bases with no gene match: 4. The DNA of the CDR3 is TGTGCCAGCAGCTTGGCGTGGGACAGGGGAACAGATACGCAGTATTTT. It yields the protein CASSLAWDRGTDTQYF.

There are many counts of this clonotype. This chain connects TRBV12-3 or TRBV12-4 to TRBJ1-4; 7 bases map to TRBD1. The CDR3 has 15 residues. With 5 bases clipped from V and 0 bases from J, the junction kept 3 bases outside the gene matches. CDR3 DNA sequence: TGTGCCAGCAGTCCTCAGGGGGCAACTAATGAAAAACTGTTTTTT. This gives the protein CASSPQGATNEKLFF.

This clonotype has only a few counts. The chain employs TRBV6-2 or TRBV6-3 and TRBJ2-1, with unresolved D. Deletions cut 0 bases from V and 1 base from J, with 7 bases between. The CDR3 is made up of 15 amino acids. Germline V lookup: CDR1 MNHEY, CDR2 SVGEGT. The chain's CDR3 is CASSYSLASYNEQFF. CDR3 coding DNA: TGTGCCAGCAGTTACTCGCTTGCTTCCTACAATGAGCAGTTCTTC.

The CDR3 region has the DNA TGTGCCATCAGTGAAGGGCATGAGCAGTTCTTC. Amino acid sequence: CAISEGHEQFF. The chain employs TRBV10-3 and TRBJ2-1; D unclear. The CDR3 length is 11 residues. V gave up 3 bases and J gave up 8 bases, with 5 bases separating them. Germline CDR1 and CDR2: ENHRY and SYGVKD.

This chain joins TRBV7-2 and TRBJ2-1, with 10 bases aligning to TRBD2. The CDR3 is 15 amino acids. Germline assignment: CDR1 SGHTA and CDR2 FQGNSA. V lost 2 bases, J lost 6 bases, and 4 bases stayed unmatched. This chain's CDR3 is CASSLTSGIVNEQFF. CDR3 sequence (DNA): TGTGCCAGCAGCTTAACTAGCGGGATTGTCAATGAGCAGTTCTTC.

The chain links TRBV20-1 to TRBJ1-2; D remains unclear. There are 13 residues in the CDR3. V was pared by 6 bases and J by 5 bases, with 16 bases between. In germline, CDR1 is DFQATT, CDR2 SNEGSKA (reference sequence). CDR3 loop: CSARPAESYGYTF. Here the CDR3 DNA reads TGCAGTGCGAGACCGGCAGAGTCTTATGGCTACACCTTC.

The chain joins TRBV28 to TRBJ2-1; 9 nucleotides line up with TRBD2. CDR3 length equals 13 residues. Germline V lookup: CDR1 MDHEN, CDR2 SYDVKM. The junction had 9 bases not matched to a gene; V was cut back by 6 bases and J by 12 bases. The CDR3, as DNA: TGTGCCAGCAGACACCTTCTAGCGGGATTGCAGTTCTTC. Amino acid sequence: CASRHLLAGLQFF.

This chain connects TRBV7-2 to TRBJ2-1; D uncertain. This CDR3 contains 12 residues. V shed 5 bases and J shed 6 bases, with 8 bases lying between them. CDR1 SGHTA and CDR2 FQGNSA come from the germline V gene. CDR3 DNA: TGTGCCAGCAGCCTATGGACCAATGAGCAGTTCTTC. Protein product: CASSLWTNEQFF.

This chain uses TRBV27 with TRBJ1-2, with D possibly TRBD1 on 6 matching bases. Germline CDR1 is MNHEY and CDR2 is SMNVEV (reference sequence). There are 14 residues in the CDR3. The germline V and J ends were trimmed by 5 bases and 4 bases, with 14 bases remaining between them. CDR3 loop: CASSPGTRRYGYTF. DNA of the CDR3: TGTGCCAGCAGTCCCGGGACAAGACGCTATGGCTACACCTTC.

V usage is TRBV4-3 and J usage is TRBJ1-2; perhaps TRBD1 as D (6 bases). Trimming shortened V by 0 bases and J by 6 bases, and 14 bases separated the two germline ends. In germline, CDR1 is LGHNA, CDR2 YSLEER. This CDR3 comprises 15 residues. The CDR3 reads CASSQESGGLDGYTF. The CDR3 DNA sequence: TGCGCCAGCAGCCAAGAGTCCGGGGGCCTCGATGGCTACACCTTC.

The sample holds a few counts of this clonotype. The chain is built from TRBV24-1 and TRBJ2-3; 8 nucleotides agree with TRBD2. CDR3 length: 18 residues. Unmatched junction bases numbered 11, after V lost 2 bases and J lost 2 bases. The germline V gene has CDR1 KGHDR and CDR2 SFDVKD. The DNA of the CDR3 is TGTGCCACCAGTGATTCCTTATTGCCCGGACTAGCCACAGATACGCAGTATTTT. It translates to CATSDSLLPGLATDTQYF.

The chain is built from TRBV5-1 and TRBJ1-1; 12 nucleotides line up with TRBD1. Trimming took 7 bases from V and 12 from J; bases not matched to a gene: 16. The V gene's germline CDR1 is SGHRS and CDR2 YFSETQ. The CDR3 loop spans 15 amino acids. The chain's CDR3 is CASGYGTGGVFIPFF. The CDR3 DNA reads as TGCGCCAGCGGCTACGGGACAGGGGGCGTTTTTATCCCTTTCTTT.

This clonotype was seen only a few times. This chain uses TRBV5-6 with TRBJ2-1; 10 positions match TRBD2. CDR3 length: 18 amino acids. Germline V gene data show CDR1 as SGHDT and CDR2 as YYEEEE. V shed 0 bases, J shed 0 bases, and the junction held 6 bases outside the gene matches. This CDR3 reads CASSLGNSGGSSYNEQFF. The DNA for the CDR3 is TGTGCCAGCAGCTTGGGAAATAGCGGGGGGAGCTCCTACAATGAGCAGTTCTTC.

This clonotype was found a few times. V usage is TRBV6-2 or TRBV6-3 and J usage is TRBJ1-5, with 9 bases aligning to TRBD1. Germline trimming cut 5 bases from V and 7 bases from J; bases unmatched to any gene: 3. CDR1 is MNHEY and CDR2 is SVGEGT in the germline V gene. The CDR3 length is 13 residues. CDR3 bases: TGTGCCAGCAGTGACGGACAGGGGCAGCCCCAGCATTTT. Protein product: CASSDGQGQPQHF.

The rearrangement joins TRBV7-9 to TRBJ2-7; 7 bases are a match to TRBD1. J was trimmed by 3 bases and V by 0 bases; bases with no gene match: 5. The V gene's germline CDR1 is SEHNR and CDR2 FQNEAQ (reference sequence). This CDR3 is 15 amino acids long. Here the CDR3 reads CASSLATGTVYEQYF. In nucleotides, the CDR3 is TGTGCCAGCAGCTTAGCCACCGGGACAGTCTACGAGCAGTACTTC.

V is TRBV4-3 and J is TRBJ1-1; 11 nucleotides match TRBD1. CDR1 and CDR2 from the germline V gene are LGHNA and YSLEER. This CDR3 comprises 16 residues. V trimming: 4 bases; J trimming: 6 bases; junction bases outside the gene matches: 10. This CDR3 reads CASSPYQGQGVAEAFF. The CDR3 DNA sequence: TGCGCCAGCAGCCCCTATCAGGGACAGGGGGTAGCTGAAGCTTTCTTT.

The chain employs TRBV7-2 and TRBJ2-1, with 8 bases aligning to TRBD1. Per germline, CDR1 SGHTA and CDR2 FQGNSA. Losses at the gene ends were 5 bases for V and 0 bases for J; bases not matched to a gene: 6. The CDR3 is 16 residues long. The DNA of the CDR3 is TGTGCCAGCAGCCCAACCGGACAGGGCTCCTACAATGAGCAGTTCTTC. It specifies CASSPTGQGSYNEQFF.

The CDR3 DNA sequence: TGCAGCGTCCAGCGGGGCATCAGCACAGATACGCAGTATTTT. This codes for CSVQRGISTDTQYF. V gene TRBV29-1 combines with J gene TRBJ2-3; 7 nucleotides align to TRBD2. The CDR3 runs 14 residues. J lost 0 bases, V lost 6 bases, and 6 bases had no gene match. Germline lookup yields CDR1 SQVTM and CDR2 ANQGSEA.

The chain joins TRBV10-3 to TRBJ2-1; D is undetermined. Germline lookup yields CDR1 ENHRY and CDR2 SYGVKD. The CDR3 spans 13 residues. The V end lost 8 bases, the J end lost 7 bases, and 15 bases lay between the germline ends. The CDR3 loop is CAIRLYGRNEQFF. In nucleotides, the CDR3 is TGTGCCATCCGTTTGTACGGACGAAATGAGCAGTTCTTC.

The DNA for the CDR3 is TGCAGTGCTCCCGAGACAGGGAGAGACAATTCACCCCTCCACTTT. This sequence encodes CSAPETGRDNSPLHF. The chain couples TRBV20-1 to TRBJ1-6; 7 nucleotides agree with TRBD1. The CDR3 spans 15 residues. The germline V gene has CDR1 DFQATT and CDR2 SNEGSKA (reference sequence). Trimming took 5 bases from V and 7 from J; bases not matched to a gene: 11.

The chain couples TRBV6-1 to TRBJ1-6; D not resolved. This CDR3 spans 11 amino acids. V was cut by 3 bases and J by 10 bases, with 4 bases left in between. Per germline, CDR1 MNHNS and CDR2 SASEGT. CDR3 loop: CASSEASPLHF. Written as DNA, the CDR3 is TGTGCCAGCAGTGAGGCGTCACCCCTCCACTTT.

This clonotype was recorded a few times. The V and J genes are TRBV12-3 or TRBV12-4 and TRBJ1-1, with a weak D call TRBD1 (6 bases). CDR3 length equals 11 residues. V lost 8 bases, J lost 8 bases, and 12 bases lay in between. The CDR3 protein is CASVDSSEAFF. In DNA, the CDR3 is TGTGCCAGCGTGGACAGCTCGGAAGCTTTCTTT.

The V call is TRBV15, the J call TRBJ1-5; no definite D call. From germline, CDR1 is LNHNV and CDR2 YYDKDF (reference sequence). CDR3 size: 14 residues. Trimming cost V 8 bases and J 3 bases, with 14 bases left between them. CDR3 DNA: TGTGCCACCGGGAAGGGCCCCCCCAATCAGCCCCAGCATTTT. Amino acids: CATGKGPPNQPQHF.

The rearrangement joins TRBV7-8 to TRBJ2-3; 8 nucleotides match TRBD2. This CDR3 is built from 14 residues. V lost 3 bases, J lost 4 bases, and 3 bases stayed unmatched. The germline CDR1 and CDR2 sequences are SGHVS and FQNEAQ. The CDR3 bases are TGTGCCAGCAGCTTTACGGGAGGGGCAGATACGCAGTATTTT. It is translated as CASSFTGGADTQYF.

This clonotype was observed a few times. The chain links TRBV12-3 or TRBV12-4 to TRBJ1-1, with D tentatively TRBD1 (5 bases). V lost 5 bases, J lost 6 bases, and 22 bases lay in between. The CDR3 has 16 residues. This chain's CDR3 is CASSAYLRGGISEAFF. The CDR3 DNA is TGTGCCAGCAGTGCCTACTTACGGGGCGGTATCTCTGAAGCTTTCTTT.

The chain joins TRBV29-1 to TRBJ1-5; TRBD1 matches at 9 bases. Trimming cost V 3 bases and J 5 bases; bases outside gene matches: 2. There are 13 residues in the CDR3. Looked up from germline, CDR1 is SQVTM and CDR2 is ANQGSEA. In DNA, the CDR3 is TGCAGCGTTGAGGGACAGGGATATCAGCCCCAGCATTTT. Translation: CSVEGQGYQPQHF.

This clonotype was detected only a few times. The CDR3 nucleotides are TGTGCCAGCAGCATAAGCGGGGGAAACTACGAGCAGTACTTC. Its protein product is CASSISGGNYEQYF. This rearrangement joins TRBV27 to TRBJ2-7; 8 nucleotides align to TRBD2. The V and J ends lost 6 bases and 3 bases, in that order; junction bases with no gene match: 7. Germline V gives CDR1 MNHEY, CDR2 SMNVEV (reference sequence). The CDR3 is 14 residues long.

This clonotype was seen a handful of times. V usage is TRBV4-1 and J usage is TRBJ2-3; TRBD2 matches at 14 bases. Germline CDR1 reads MGHRA; CDR2 reads YSYEKL. The CDR3 has 17 amino acids. Trimming took 1 base from V and 3 from J; bases not matched to a gene: 3. The DNA for the CDR3 is TGCGCCAGCAGCCAAGTGGGACTAGCGGGAGCGACAGATACGCAGTATTTT. Protein: CASSQVGLAGATDTQYF.